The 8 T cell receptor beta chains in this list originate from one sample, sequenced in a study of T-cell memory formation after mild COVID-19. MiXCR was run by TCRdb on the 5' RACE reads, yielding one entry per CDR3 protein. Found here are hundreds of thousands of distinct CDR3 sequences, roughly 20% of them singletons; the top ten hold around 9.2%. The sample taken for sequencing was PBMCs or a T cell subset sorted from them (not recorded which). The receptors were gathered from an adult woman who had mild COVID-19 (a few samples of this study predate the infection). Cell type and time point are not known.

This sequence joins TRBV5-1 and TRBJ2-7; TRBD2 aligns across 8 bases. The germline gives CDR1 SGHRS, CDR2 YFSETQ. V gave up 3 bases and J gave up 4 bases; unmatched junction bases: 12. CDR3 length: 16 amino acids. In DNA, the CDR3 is TGCGCCAGCAGCTCGATGACTAGCGCGAGATTATACGAGCAGTACTTC. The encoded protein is CASSSMTSARLYEQYF.

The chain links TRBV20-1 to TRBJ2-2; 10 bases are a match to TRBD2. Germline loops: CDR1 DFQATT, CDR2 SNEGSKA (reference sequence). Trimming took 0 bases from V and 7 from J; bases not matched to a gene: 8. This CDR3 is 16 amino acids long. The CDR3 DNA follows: TGCAGTGCTAGAGACGCACCTAGCGGGAGTGTCGGGGAGCTGTTTTTT. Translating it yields CSARDAPSGSVGELFF.

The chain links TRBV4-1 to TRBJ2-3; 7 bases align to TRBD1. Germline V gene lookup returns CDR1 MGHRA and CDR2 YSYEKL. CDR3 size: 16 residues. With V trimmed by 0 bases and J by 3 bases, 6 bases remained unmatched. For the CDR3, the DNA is TGCGCCAGCAGCCAAGATTACAGGGGCGGGACAGATACGCAGTATTTT. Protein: CASSQDYRGGTDTQYF.

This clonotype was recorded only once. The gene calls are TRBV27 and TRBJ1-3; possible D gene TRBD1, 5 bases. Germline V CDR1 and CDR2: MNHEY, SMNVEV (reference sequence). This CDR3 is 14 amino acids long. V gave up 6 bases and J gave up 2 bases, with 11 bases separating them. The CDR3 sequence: CASSRTGPGNTIYF. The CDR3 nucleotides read TGTGCCAGCAGCCGGACGGGGCCTGGAAACACCATATATTTT.

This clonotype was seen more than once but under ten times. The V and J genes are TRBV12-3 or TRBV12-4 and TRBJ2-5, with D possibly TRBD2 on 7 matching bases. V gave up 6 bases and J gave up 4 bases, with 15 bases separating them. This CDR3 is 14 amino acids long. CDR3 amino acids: CASRLTGRGETQYF. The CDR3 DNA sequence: TGTGCCAGCAGACTTACAGGGAGGGGAGAGACCCAGTACTTC.

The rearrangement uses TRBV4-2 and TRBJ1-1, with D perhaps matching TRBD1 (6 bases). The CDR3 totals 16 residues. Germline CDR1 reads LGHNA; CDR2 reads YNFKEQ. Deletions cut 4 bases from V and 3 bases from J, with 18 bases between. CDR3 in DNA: TGTGCCAGCAGCCCCCTGGGGGCCAGAGCGGACACTGAAGCTTTCTTT. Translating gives CASSPLGARADTEAFF.

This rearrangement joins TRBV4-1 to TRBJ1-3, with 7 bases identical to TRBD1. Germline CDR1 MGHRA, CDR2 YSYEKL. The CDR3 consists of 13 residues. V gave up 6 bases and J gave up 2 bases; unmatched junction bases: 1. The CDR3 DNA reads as TGCGCCAGCAGACAGGGGACTGGAAACACCATATATTTT. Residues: CASRQGTGNTIYF.

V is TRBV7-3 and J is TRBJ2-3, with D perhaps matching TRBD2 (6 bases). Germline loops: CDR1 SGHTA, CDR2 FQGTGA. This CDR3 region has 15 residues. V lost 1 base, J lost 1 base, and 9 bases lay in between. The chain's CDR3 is CASSLMTRGTDTQYF. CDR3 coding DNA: TGTGCCAGCAGCTTAATGACTAGGGGCACAGATACGCAGTATTTT.